This paragraph covers one T cell receptor (beta chain) sequence. Its binding antigen is unknown. Base qualities are not provided; no much larger clone lies one nucleotide away. Taken from the germline V gene (reference sequence), the CDR1 and CDR2 loops are MNHNY and SVGAGI. Cut back by 2 bases and 3 bases, the V and J ends lie 10 bases apart. The CDR3 runs 14 residues from the cysteine to the phenylalanine. The read is trimmed to its CDR3 DNA, 42 bases read in frame from base 1. Using the deep immunoSEQ assay, TCR CDR3 regions were amplified from genomic DNA by multiplex PCR. Genomic DNA extracted from each cell subset was distributed evenly over all wells of several immunoSEQ 96-well plates, and each plate served as one replicate. For sorted subsets, approximately 210 ng of genomic DNA, equivalent to some 33,000 T cell genomes, went into each replicate PCR. Purified libraries were measured with a Qubit 3.0 fluorometer, size-checked on a Bioanalyzer 2100, and measured again with the KAPA Library Quantification kit. Each immunoSEQ 96-well plate was sequenced on its own single-read 150-cycle Illumina NextSeq 550 flow cell. In the paper's pipeline: Because the immunoSEQ output held only junctional sequences and lacked quality scores, the filtering could not match the filtering applied to full-length reads. Sequences were annotated with PyIR, a Python wrapper for IgBLAST v1.9, and V/J genes and CDR3 were assigned using IMGT germline references. Reads with weak V/J assignments (E-value above 1e-6), missing CDR3, stop codons, out-of-frame junctions, or ambiguous translated residues were removed. V3J clonotypes were defined as sequences sharing an identical inferred V gene, J gene, and CDR3 amino acid sequence. The percentage overlap between two repertoires was calculated by dividing the number of shared unique clonotypes by the size of the smaller repertoire. Three approaches were used to assess repertoire richness: RTK rarefaction, the Chao1 estimator, and Recon v2.1 estimates of unobserved clonotypes. OLGA was used to compute generation probabilities for all TCRbeta clonotypes that the gDNA method yielded from a few donors. Imported from immuneACCESS, the table was reduced by TCRdb to in-frame sequences with V and J called. These copies leave out some clones; in studies compared against another copy, an unresolved V gene accounts for under half, and the cause of the remainder is not known. The V and J calls and clone size are taken from that table; D and trimming were inferred from the DNA. Recorded for this sample are about 2 million clones; about 94% of them occurred a single time. 0.9% to 1.4% of the sample is in the top ten clones.

CD8 naive samples were obtained by positive selection for CCR7 among CD45RO-negative cells, yielding a CD45RA+CCR7+ population from which TemRA cells were excluded. The donors were healthy, HIV-negative adults with no recently reported acute infections or vaccinations. All donors were Caucasian adults living in Nashville, Tennessee, USA. Blood was collected by leukapheresis, and PBMCs were isolated by Ficoll-Histopaque density gradient centrifugation and then cryopreserved in liquid nitrogen vapor phase. Purity and quantity of every magnetically sorted T cell population were checked by analytical flow cytometry. From each sorted fraction, genomic DNA was isolated and quantified by UV absorbance on a Nanodrop 2000c. The source of the sample is a study of shared clonotypes between healthy human individuals (TCRdb year 2020). With respect to the entire study: The cohort comprised a couple of women and a few men aged 18 to 49 years. For each donor, CD4 naive and CD4 memory were each given three plates, CD8 naive was given two plates, and CD8 memory was given one plate. The study deeply sequenced blood TCR repertoires of about 5 healthy adults to estimate repertoire size and the extent of clonotype sharing between individuals. To increase sequencing depth and limit assay-specific biases, TCR repertoire library preparation and sequencing were carried out by different laboratories using diverse techniques. Per donor, leukapheresis produced somewhere between about 0.9 and 9.5 billion PBMCs. The research as a whole found: Pairwise subsampling led to the expectation that sequencing depth would affect the degree of clonotype sharing among donors. Rarefaction of sorted-subset datasets indicated incomplete sequencing despite the large sequencing depth. Across several donors, approximately 5% of naive CD4, roughly 3.4% of naive CD8, under 2.5% of memory CD4, and 0.4% of memory CD8 clonotypes were shared. Larger estimated clonotype richness was generally found for naive subsets than for memory subsets. Sampling was limited to blood, and TCR repertoires in tissue likely differ from TCR repertoires in blood. Clonotypes shared by all four sorted-subset donors showed higher generation probabilities than non-shared clonotypes. The genetic and exposure-history diversity represented was limited by the small number of donors.

The sequenced material came from naive CD8+ T cells sorted from blood. The sample's cell subset or site, from its label and the paper: CD45RA+CCR7+. The receptor chain draws on TRBV6-6 and TRBJ2-5; no D segment can be confidently identified. The clonotype comes from a man younger than 35 in good health. In nucleotide form, the sequence is TGTGCCAGCAGTTACACGAGTGGGGAAGAGACCCAGTACTTC. The translation is CASSYTSGEETQYF.